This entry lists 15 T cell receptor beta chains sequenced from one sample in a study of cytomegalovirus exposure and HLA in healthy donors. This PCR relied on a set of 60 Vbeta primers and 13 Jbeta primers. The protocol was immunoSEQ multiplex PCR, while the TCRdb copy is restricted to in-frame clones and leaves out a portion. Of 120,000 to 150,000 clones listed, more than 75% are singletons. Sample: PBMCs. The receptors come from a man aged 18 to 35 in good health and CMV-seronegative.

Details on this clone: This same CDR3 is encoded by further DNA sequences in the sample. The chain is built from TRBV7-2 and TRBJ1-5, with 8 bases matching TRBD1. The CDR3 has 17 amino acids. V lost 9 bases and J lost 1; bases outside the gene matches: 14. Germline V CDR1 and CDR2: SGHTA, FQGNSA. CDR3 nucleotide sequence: TGTGCCAGTAGCCCTCTCAGGGGGCTAGGAAGCAATCAGCCCCAGCATTTT. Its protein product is CASSPLRGLGSNQPQHF.

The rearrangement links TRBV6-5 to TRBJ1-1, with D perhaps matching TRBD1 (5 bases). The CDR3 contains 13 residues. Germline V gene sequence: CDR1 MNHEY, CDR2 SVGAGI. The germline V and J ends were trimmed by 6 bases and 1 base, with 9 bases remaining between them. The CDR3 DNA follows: TGTGCCAGCAGATTTACAGGGAACACTGAAGCTTTCTTT. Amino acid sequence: CASRFTGNTEAFF.

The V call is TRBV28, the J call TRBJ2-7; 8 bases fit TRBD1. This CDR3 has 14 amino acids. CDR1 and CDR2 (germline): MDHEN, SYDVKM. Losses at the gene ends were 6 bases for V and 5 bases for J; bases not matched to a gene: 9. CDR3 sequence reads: CASSLRDRYHEQYF. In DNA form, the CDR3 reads TGTGCCAGCAGCCTACGGGACAGGTACCACGAGCAGTACTTC. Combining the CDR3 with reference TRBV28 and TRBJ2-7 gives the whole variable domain DVKVTQSSRYLVKRTGEKVFLECVQDMDHENMFWYRQDPGLGLRLIYFSYDVKMKEKGDIPEGYSVSREKKERFSLILESASTNQTSMYLCASSLRDRYHEQYFGPGTRLTVT.

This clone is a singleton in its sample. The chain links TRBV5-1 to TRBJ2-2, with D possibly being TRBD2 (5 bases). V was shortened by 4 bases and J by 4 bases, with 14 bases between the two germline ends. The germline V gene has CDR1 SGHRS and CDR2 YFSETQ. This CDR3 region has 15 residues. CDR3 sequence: CASSPGLAFTGELFF. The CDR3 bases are TGCGCCAGCAGCCCCGGGCTAGCCTTCACCGGGGAGCTGTTTTTT.

This CDR3 reads CASSLFPPGLSSYNEQFF. DNA of the CDR3: TGTGCCAGCAGTTTATTCCCCCCAGGGTTAAGCTCCTACAATGAGCAGTTCTTC. J is TRBJ2-1 and V is TRBV27; perhaps TRBD1 as D (5 bases). The CDR3 runs to 18 residues. The V and J ends lost 1 base and 0 bases respectively, with 16 bases between them. Germline-derived CDR1 and CDR2 are MNHEY and SMNVEV (reference sequence).

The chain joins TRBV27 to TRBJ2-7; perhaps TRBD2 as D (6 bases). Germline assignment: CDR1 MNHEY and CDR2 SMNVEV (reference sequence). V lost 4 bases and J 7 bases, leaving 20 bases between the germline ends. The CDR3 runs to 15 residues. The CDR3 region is CASSYLGGGGLEQYF. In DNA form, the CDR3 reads TGTGCCAGCAGTTACTTGGGAGGAGGCGGACTAGAGCAGTACTTC.

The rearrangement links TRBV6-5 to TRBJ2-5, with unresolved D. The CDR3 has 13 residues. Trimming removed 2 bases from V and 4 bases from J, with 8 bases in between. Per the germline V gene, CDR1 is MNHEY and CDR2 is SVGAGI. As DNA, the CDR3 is TGTGCCAGCAGTTACGCAGGTCCAGAGACCCAGTACTTC. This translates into CASSYAGPETQYF.

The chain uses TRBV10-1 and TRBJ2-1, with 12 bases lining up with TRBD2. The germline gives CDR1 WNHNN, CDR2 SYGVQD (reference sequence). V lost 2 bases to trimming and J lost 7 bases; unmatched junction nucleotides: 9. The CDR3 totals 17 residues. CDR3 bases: TGCGCCAGCAGTGAGAGAGGACTAGCGGGGTTCCTAAATGAGCAGTTCTTC. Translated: CASSERGLAGFLNEQFF.

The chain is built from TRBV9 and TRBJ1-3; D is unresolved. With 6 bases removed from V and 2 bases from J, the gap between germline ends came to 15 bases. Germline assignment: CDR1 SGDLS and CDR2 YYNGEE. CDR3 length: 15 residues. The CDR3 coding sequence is TGTGCCAGCACCCCGAGACTAGGGACTGGAAACACCATATATTTT. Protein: CASTPRLGTGNTIYF. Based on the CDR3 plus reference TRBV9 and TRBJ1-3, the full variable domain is DSGVTQTPKHLITATGQRVTLRCSPRSGDLSVYWYQQSLDQGLQFLIQYYNGEERAKGNILERFSAQQFPDLHSELNLSSLELGDSALYFCASTPRLGTGNTIYFGEGSWLTVV.

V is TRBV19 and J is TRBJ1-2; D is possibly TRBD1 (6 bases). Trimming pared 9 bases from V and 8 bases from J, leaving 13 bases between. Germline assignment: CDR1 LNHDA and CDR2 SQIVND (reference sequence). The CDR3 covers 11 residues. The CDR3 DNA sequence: TGTGCCAGCACACAGGGTTTGGGCTACACCTTC. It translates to CASTQGLGYTF. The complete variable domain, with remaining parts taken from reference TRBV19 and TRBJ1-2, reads DGGITQSPKYLFRKEGQNVTLSCEQNLNHDAMYWYRQDPGQGLRLIYYSQIVNDFQKGDIAEGYSVSREKKESFPLTVTSAQKNPTAFYLCASTQGLGYTFGSGTRLTVV.

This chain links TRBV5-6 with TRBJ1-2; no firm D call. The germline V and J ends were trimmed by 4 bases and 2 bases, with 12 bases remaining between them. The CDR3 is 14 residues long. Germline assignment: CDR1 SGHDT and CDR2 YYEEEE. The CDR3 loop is CASSQAEKNYGYTF. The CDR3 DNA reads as TGTGCCAGCAGCCAAGCGGAGAAGAACTATGGCTACACCTTC. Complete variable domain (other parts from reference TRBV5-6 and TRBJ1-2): DAGVTQSPTHLIKTRGQQVTLRCSPKSGHDTVSWYQQALGQGPQFIFQYYEEEERQRGNFPDRFSGHQFPNYSSELNVNALLLGDSALYLCASSQAEKNYGYTFGSGTRLTVV.

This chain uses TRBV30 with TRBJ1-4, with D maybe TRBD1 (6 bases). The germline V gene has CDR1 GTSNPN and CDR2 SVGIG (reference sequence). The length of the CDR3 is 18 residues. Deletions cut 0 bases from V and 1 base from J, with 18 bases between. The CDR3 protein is CAWSVPRGRGLTNEKLFF. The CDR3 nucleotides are TGTGCCTGGAGTGTACCCAGGGGACGAGGGTTAACTAATGAAAAACTGTTTTTT.

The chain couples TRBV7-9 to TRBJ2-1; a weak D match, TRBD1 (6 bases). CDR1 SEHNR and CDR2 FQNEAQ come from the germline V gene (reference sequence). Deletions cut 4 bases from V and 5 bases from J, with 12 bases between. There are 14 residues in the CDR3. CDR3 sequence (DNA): TGTGCCAGCAGCTACCGGGACACCCACAATGAGCAGTTCTTC. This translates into CASSYRDTHNEQFF.

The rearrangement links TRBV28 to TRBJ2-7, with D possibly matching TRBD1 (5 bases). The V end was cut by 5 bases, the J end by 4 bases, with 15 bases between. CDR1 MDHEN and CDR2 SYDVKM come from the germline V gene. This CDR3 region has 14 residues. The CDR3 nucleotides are TGTGCCAGCAGTCGGGCAGGGATGACTTACGAGCAGTACTTC. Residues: CASSRAGMTYEQYF.

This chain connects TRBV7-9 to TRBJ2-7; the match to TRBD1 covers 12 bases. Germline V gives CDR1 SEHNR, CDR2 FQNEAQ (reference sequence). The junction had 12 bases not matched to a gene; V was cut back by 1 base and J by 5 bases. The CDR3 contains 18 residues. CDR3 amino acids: CASSLGDRGRVRGDEQYF. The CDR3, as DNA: TGTGCCAGCAGCTTAGGGGACAGGGGGCGTGTCCGGGGGGACGAGCAGTACTTC.